This note documents a single T cell receptor beta chain sequence. The read ends 3 residues before the CDR3 terminus; that terminus is restored from the germline J gene. The sample comes from a study of T cells in women clearing cervical HPV infection. Profiled with immunoSEQ multiplex PCR; TCRdb holds only in-frame clones, not every one. This sample's table has approximately 34,000 clones. The V segment lost 5 bases and the J segment 7 bases; nucleotides outside the gene matches: 5. From germline, CDR1 is SGHTA and CDR2 FQGTGA. The CDR3 totals 13 residues. This chain joins TRBV7-3 and TRBJ2-1; 7 bases map to TRBD2. The sample comprised blood buffy coat. The TCR sequence derives from a woman between 18 and 70 years old with a cervical HPV16 infection that either progressed to CIN3+ or cleared (not recorded which). The CDR3 protein is CASSDGAGNEQFF. The sequenced part of the CDR3 DNA is TGTGCCAGCAGCGACGGAGCGGGGAATGAG. The entire variable domain, with the rest obtained from reference TRBV7-3 and TRBJ2-1, is as follows: GAGVSQTPSNKVTEKGKYVELRCDPISGHTALYWYRQSLGQGPEFLIYFQGTGAADDSGLPNDRFFAVRPEGSVSTLKIQRTERGDSAVYLCASSDGAGNEQFFGPGTRLTVL.